This TCR beta chain appears in the sequencing data of a study of cytomegalovirus exposure and HLA in healthy donors. This PCR relied on a set of 60 Vbeta primers and 13 Jbeta primers. TCRdb's copy holds only in-frame clones and misses some; the assay was immunoSEQ multiplex PCR. The sample has over 150,000 clones, 80% seen once. CDR1 is LGHNA and CDR2 is YNFKEQ in the germline V gene. Unmatched junction bases numbered 18, after V lost 4 bases and J lost 7 bases. This CDR3 spans 18 amino acids. In the case of this clone: In the same sample, other DNA sequences code for this CDR3.

This receptor was obtained from a man aged 30-40 years in good health and CMV-seropositive. The chain recombines TRBV4-2 with TRBJ2-1; 8 nucleotides align to TRBD2. The specimen was PBMCs. CDR3 protein: CASSLRGGRAGLANEQFF. DNA of the CDR3: TGTGCCAGCAGCCTCCGAGGAGGCCGCGCCGGACTAGCTAATGAGCAGTTCTTC.